Below, 19 T cell receptor beta chains from the same sample are listed, as sequenced in a study of human T cells and chemical hapten exposure. TCRdb re-analysed the RACE reads in MiXCR, keeping a single row per CDR3 protein. The sample carries over 150,000 distinct CDR3 sequences, around 30% recorded once. Time point described: patch test 3, about 24 weeks after DPC sensitization. The sample's treatment: therapeutic diphenylcyclopropenone sensitization with weekly scalp DPC. Sequenced material: whole blood, taken in connection with sensitization to the hapten diphenylcyclopropenone (DPC). These receptor sequences come from a woman aged 18 to 35 with alopecia areata. Some clones in this sample may be carry-over from other donors' samples.

In this sample, this clonotype turned up a few times. J is TRBJ1-5 and V is TRBV19, with D perhaps matching TRBD1 (5 bases). The germline CDR1 and CDR2 sequences are LNHDA and SQIVND (reference sequence). The CDR3 totals 15 residues. V was shortened by 6 bases and J by 0 bases, with 12 bases between the two germline ends. Here the CDR3 reads CASSPNGGSNQPQHF. CDR3 sequence (DNA): TGTGCCAGTAGCCCTAACGGGGGTAGCAATCAGCCCCAGCATTTT.

The CDR3 DNA is TGTGCCAGCAGGCGGACAGCAGCTGATTCACCCCTCCACTTT. Residues: CASRRTAADSPLHF. The V gene is TRBV2, the J gene TRBJ1-6; tentative D call: TRBD1 (6 bases). V lost 6 bases, J lost 8 bases, and 14 bases lay in between. This CDR3 is 14 amino acids long. Germline-derived CDR1 and CDR2 are SNHLY and FYNNEI.

This sequence joins TRBV20-1 and TRBJ2-7, with D maybe TRBD2 (6 bases). The CDR3 length is 15 residues. CDR1 DFQATT and CDR2 SNEGSKA come from the germline V gene (reference sequence). The CDR3 spells CSAAPLARVSYEQYF. CDR3 coding DNA: TGCAGCGCGGCCCCGCTAGCGAGAGTCTCCTACGAGCAGTACTTC.

This clonotype was seen a handful of times. The chain is built from TRBV7-2 and TRBJ1-2; no clear D gene. The CDR3 totals 15 residues. V lost 1 base and J 1 base, leaving 10 bases between the germline ends. CDR1 and CDR2 from the germline V gene are SGHTA and FQGNSA. CDR3 DNA: TGTGCCAGCAGCTTAGGGCAGAGACTTAACTATGGCTACACCTTC. As protein: CASSLGQRLNYGYTF.

This chain connects TRBV3-1 to TRBJ2-1; no reliable D call. The CDR3 runs to 12 residues. V lost 2 bases and J 5 bases, leaving 4 bases between the germline ends. The germline CDR1 and CDR2 sequences are LGHDT and YNNKEL (reference sequence). CDR3 nucleotides: TGTGCCAGCAGCCAATCTGACAATGAGCAGTTCTTC. This translates into CASSQSDNEQFF.

This clonotype came up a few times. The V gene is TRBV5-6, the J gene TRBJ1-4; D gene ambiguous. V was clipped by 4 bases and J by 2 bases, with 9 bases between them. Germline V gene lookup returns CDR1 SGHDT and CDR2 YYEEEE. This CDR3 comprises 14 residues. For the CDR3, the DNA is TGTGCCAGCAGCAGTCCATGGACTAATGAAAAACTGTTTTTT. It specifies CASSSPWTNEKLFF.

The chain combines TRBV20-1 with TRBJ2-7; 8 bases fit TRBD1. Germline CDR1 DFQATT, CDR2 SNEGSKA (reference sequence). Losses at the gene ends were 6 bases for V and 0 bases for J; bases not matched to a gene: 4. The CDR3 is 13 residues long. The DNA of the CDR3 is TGCAGTGCCCCGGACAGGGTCTCCTACGAGCAGTACTTC. Translated: CSAPDRVSYEQYF.

The rearrangement uses TRBV9 and TRBJ2-5; tentative D call: TRBD1 (5 bases). Germline V gene sequence: CDR1 SGDLS, CDR2 YYNGEE. V was trimmed by 0 bases and J by 0 bases, leaving 15 bases between them. The CDR3 contains 17 residues. The CDR3 is CASSVAGASPYQETQYF. DNA for the CDR3: TGTGCCAGCAGCGTAGCTGGGGCAAGTCCGTACCAAGAGACCCAGTACTTC. Full variable domain (outside the CDR3, taken from reference TRBV9 and TRBJ2-5): DSGVTQTPKHLITATGQRVTLRCSPRSGDLSVYWYQQSLDQGLQFLIQYYNGEERAKGNILERFSAQQFPDLHSELNLSSLELGDSALYFCASSVAGASPYQETQYFGPGTRLLVL.

The chain uses TRBV6-2 or TRBV6-3 and TRBJ1-5; D ambiguous. V shed 6 bases and J shed 0 bases, with 12 bases lying between them. This CDR3 has 15 amino acids. The germline CDR1 and CDR2 sequences are MNHEY and SVGEGT. CDR3 DNA: TGTGCCAGCAGCCGGACCGAATATAGCAATCAGCCCCAGCATTTT. It specifies CASSRTEYSNQPQHF.

The chain is built from TRBV6-5 and TRBJ1-1, with 9 bases fitting TRBD1. This CDR3 contains 14 residues. Germline V gives CDR1 MNHEY, CDR2 SVGAGI. J lost 5 bases, V lost 6 bases, and 7 bases had no gene match. In nucleotides, the CDR3 is TGTGCCAGCAGGCCAACAGGGGGCCGGACTGAAGCTTTCTTT. Translation gives CASRPTGGRTEAFF.

This clonotype was recorded a few times. This chain connects TRBV9 to TRBJ2-1; D ambiguous. The CDR3 length is 15 residues. Germline V gene sequence: CDR1 SGDLS, CDR2 YYNGEE. V gave up 0 bases and J gave up 0 bases, with 7 bases separating them. CDR3 sequence (DNA): TGTGCCAGCAGCGTAGGTCTGACCTCCTACAATGAGCAGTTCTTC. This gives the protein CASSVGLTSYNEQFF.

This clonotype was seen a few times. The chain has TRBV7-9 and TRBJ2-4; D gene unclear. Germline V gene data show CDR1 as SEHNR and CDR2 as FQNEAQ (reference sequence). The CDR3 runs to 15 residues. V was trimmed by 1 base and J by 0 bases, leaving 7 bases between them. CDR3 sequence: CASSLDGPAKNIQYF. The CDR3 DNA reads as TGTGCCAGCAGCTTAGACGGGCCAGCCAAAAACATTCAGTACTTC.

The chain carries TRBV30 and TRBJ2-7, with D possibly TRBD1 on 6 matching bases. Germline-derived CDR1 and CDR2 are GTSNPN and SVGIG (reference sequence). The germline V and J ends were trimmed by 8 bases and 6 bases, with 23 bases remaining between them. The CDR3 is made up of 14 amino acids. CDR3 sequence reads: CAHHDPGHKSEQYF. CDR3 in DNA: TGTGCCCACCACGACCCGGGACATAAAAGCGAGCAGTACTTC.

The chain combines TRBV7-2 with TRBJ2-7; 8 positions agree with TRBD2. The CDR3 length is 13 residues. The trim removed 5 bases at V and 9 bases at J, leaving 9 bases unmatched. The V gene's germline CDR1 is SGHTA and CDR2 FQGNSA. The DNA for the CDR3 is TGTGCCAGCAGCCCGCCGACTAGCGATGGGCAGTACTTC. It specifies CASSPPTSDGQYF.

This chain connects TRBV4-3 to TRBJ2-1; D tentatively fits TRBD1 or TRBD2 (5 bases each). Germline CDR1 reads LGHNA; CDR2 reads YSLEER. The V gene lost 0 bases and the J gene lost 4 bases, with 13 bases spanning the gap. The CDR3 contains 16 residues. Here the CDR3 DNA reads TGCGCCAGCAGCCAAGAGACTCGGGGCTGGTACAATGAGCAGTTCTTC. Translating gives CASSQETRGWYNEQFF.

This chain joins TRBV15 and TRBJ1-5; D is undetermined. V was shortened by 4 bases and J by 5 bases, with 12 bases between the two germline ends. Germline assignment: CDR1 LNHNV and CDR2 YYDKDF (reference sequence). This CDR3 has 14 amino acids. CDR3 bases: TGTGCCACCAGCATATTCGGATCGGATCAGCCCCAGCATTTT. The encoded protein is CATSIFGSDQPQHF.

V and J are TRBV20-1 and TRBJ2-7; D ambiguous. The length of the CDR3 is 16 residues. V was pared by 1 base and J by 3 bases, with 19 bases between. The germline V gene has CDR1 DFQATT and CDR2 SNEGSKA (reference sequence). The CDR3: CSARVLWGMAVYEQYF. The CDR3 nucleotides are TGCAGTGCTAGAGTTCTCTGGGGAATGGCGGTCTACGAGCAGTACTTC.

The V call is TRBV6-2 or TRBV6-3, the J call TRBJ2-7; D might be TRBD2 (6 bases). Germline assignment: CDR1 MNHEY and CDR2 SVGEGT. V lost 7 bases, J lost 2 bases, and 15 bases lay in between. The length of the CDR3 is 14 residues. The CDR3: CASISSGGPYEQYF. CDR3 bases: TGTGCCAGCATTTCCTCCGGGGGTCCCTACGAGCAGTACTTC.

This clonotype was seen a few times. This chain uses TRBV7-9 with TRBJ2-3; 8 positions match TRBD2. The CDR3 loop spans 16 amino acids. The J segment lost 3 bases and the V segment lost 5 bases, leaving 10 bases of the junction unmatched. CDR1 is SEHNR, CDR2 FQNEAQ, per germline (reference sequence). In DNA, the CDR3 is TGTGCCAGCAGCCAAATAGCGGGGATGAGAACAGATACGCAGTATTTT. Protein product: CASSQIAGMRTDTQYF.